This T cell receptor beta chain comes out of a study of persistence of HIV-infected CD4 T cells (dated by TCRdb to the early 2020s). Context from the whole study: Suppressive ART had been received by participants for a median of roughly 8 years. Peripheral blood samples of up to 180 mL were collected at multiple time points, except for two participants, who underwent leukapheresis at a single time point. Anti-CD3/anti-CD28 stimulation activated a higher proportion of cells, with a lower memory fraction, than antigen stimulation. CMV- and HIV-1 Gag-responding CD4+ T cells were isolated from ART-treated individuals so that antigen-driven clonal expansion of HIV-1-infected cells could be examined. The clonality of all cells in each sorted population was measured by TCRbeta sequencing, and the clonality of infected cells was measured by proviral sequencing. Cross-participant TCR cluster analysis included roughly eight participants for CMV and 6 or 7 participants for Gag. Study-wide conclusions, independent of this receptor: Antigen-responding cells were enriched for expanded CDR3beta sequences that were degenerate, which suggests that CD4+ responses to CMV and Gag underwent convergent selection. Within the same sorted populations, how oligoclonal the TCRs were correlated with how oligoclonal the proviruses were. Bulk TCR analyses could not be restricted to the rare CMV-responding cells that actually carried HIV-1 proviruses. TCRbeta richness in CMV- and Gag-responding cells was significantly lower than in anti-CD3/anti-CD28-responding cells; CMV-responding cells had higher oligoclonality than CD3/CD28-stimulated and Gag-responding cells. Only a small number of individuals took part in the study, and only a limited range of antigens was tested.

Turning to this clone: No cognate antigen has been identified for it. No base quality values were provided; no much bigger clone lies one nucleotide off.

The treatment or condition label, read with the paper, signifies: suppressive antiretroviral therapy. Cells were stimulated with anti-CD3/anti-CD28 magnetic beads as a nonspecific positive control representing the CD4+ T cell repertoire. CD4+ T cells that responded were sorted based on upregulation of both CD40 ligand and CD69. HIV-1-infected adults in whom suppressive ART had been started during chronic infection were enrolled as participants. For at least 4 years, participants had undetectable plasma HIV-1 RNA, below 50 copies/mL. To be included, a participant needed positive CMV serology and a CD4+ T cell count above 400 cells/uL. Before stimulation, PBMCs were isolated using density centrifugation and depleted of CD8+ T cells. For under 20 hours, the CD8-depleted PBMCs were stimulated with anti-CD28/CD49d costimulation, a CD40-blocking antibody, and enfuvirtide to prevent new infections. Sorting was done on either a Beckman Coulter MoFlo Legacy or an XDP sorter, and propidium iodide was used to exclude dead cells. For samples with more than one million cells, genomic DNA was extracted with the QIAamp DNA Mini Kit, and for all other samples the Quick-DNA Microprep Kit was used.

The immunoSEQ hsTCRB assay version 4, run in survey mode, was used to sequence TCRbeta repertoires from genomic DNA. For TCRbeta sequencing, genomic DNA was diluted to roughly 10 ng/uL, and up to 1 ug was used per sample. The source study handled its data this way. ImmunoSeq Analyzer 3.0 was used for analysis of TCRbeta data, and diversity was computed on productive nucleotide rearrangements. Using the Immunarch R package, the improved Chao index served to estimate lower-bound TCR diversity and the Gini coefficient served to estimate clonality. Different nucleotide rearrangements encoding the same CDR3beta amino acid sequence were counted as distinct clonotypes. TCRbeta sequences significantly enriched in antigen-responding cells relative to anti-CD3/anti-CD28-activated cells were identified by differential abundance analysis. Using predicted peptide-MHC specificity as the basis, GLIPH2 grouped TCRs into clusters, both for each participant individually and for the merged data sets that combined participants. Entries here come from immuneACCESS through TCRdb and include only in-frame sequences with V and J called. Some clones fail to appear in such tables; in the studies checked, an unresolved V gene covers under half of the shortfall, and the cause of the remainder is unknown. V and J calls plus clone size are reproduced from that table; the DNA served to infer D and trimming. The sample records about 43,000 clones, roughly 90% of which are singletons. The ten largest clones capture approximately 0.93% of the sample.

This TCR was sampled from an adult man with HIV who was CMV-seropositive. The material was CD4+ T cells sorted from PBMCs after approximately 20-hour stimulation, obtained from a patient who received antiretroviral therapy. Taken with the paper, the label for cell subset or site translates to: CD40L+CD69+ CD4 T cells responding to anti-CD3/anti-CD28 beads, representing the overall repertoire.

Here the CDR3 is given as CTSGIWTANQPQHF. The DNA sequence is given as TGCACCAGCGGTATATGGACTGCAAATCAGCCCCAGCATTTT. The V gene is TRBV1 and the J gene is TRBJ1-5. TRBV1 is a listed pseudogene. The CDR3 covers 14 residues, taking in both the cysteine and the phenylalanine. The only DNA kept is the CDR3, 42 bases in frame from the first base.